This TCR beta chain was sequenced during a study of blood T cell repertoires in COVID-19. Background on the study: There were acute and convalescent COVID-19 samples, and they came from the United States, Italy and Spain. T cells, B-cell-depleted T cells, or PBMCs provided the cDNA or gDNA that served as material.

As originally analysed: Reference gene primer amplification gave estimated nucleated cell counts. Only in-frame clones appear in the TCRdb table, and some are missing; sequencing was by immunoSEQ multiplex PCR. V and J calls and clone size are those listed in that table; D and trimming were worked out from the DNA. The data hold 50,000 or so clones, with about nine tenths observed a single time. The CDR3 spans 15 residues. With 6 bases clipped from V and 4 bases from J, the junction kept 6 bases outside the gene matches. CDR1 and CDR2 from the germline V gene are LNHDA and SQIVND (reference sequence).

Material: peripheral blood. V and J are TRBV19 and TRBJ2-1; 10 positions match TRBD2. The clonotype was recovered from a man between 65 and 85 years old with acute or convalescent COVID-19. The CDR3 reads CASRMMTSGYNEQFF. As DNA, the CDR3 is TGTGCCAGTAGGATGATGACTAGCGGGTACAATGAGCAGTTCTTC.